The entry below describes one TCR beta chain. This receptor's antigen is unknown. No per-base quality is available; no much larger clone lies one base away. This sample includes further DNA sequences coding for the same CDR3. The immunoSEQ hsTCRB v3.0 assay was used at survey level resolution for TRB variable region sequencing. A depth of roughly 40,000-50,000 T-cell genomes per sample was targeted for TRB sequencing. TRB libraries were pooled and sequenced on an Illumina MiSeq using a v3 150-cycle kit. In the source study's methods: Analysis of repertoires was carried out in R inside a reproducible Nextflow workflow spanning QC, data transformation and analysis. LymphoSeq2, an R package for exploring AIRR-Seq data, was used to implement custom analyses. A few samples yielding fewer than 5000 total TRB sequences were excluded, leaving 188 analyzed HIV repertoires. Among the approximately 190 retained HIV repertoires, approximately 61 were collected before ART initiation and 120 to 140 after ART initiation. Repertoires were downsampled to 5000 TRB nucleotide sequences, and summary statistics were averaged over 100 downsampling iterations. TRB sequences were retained for analysis only if CDR3 regions of at least seven amino acids were present. Two measures captured diversity: a Shannon entropy-derived clonality score and the Gini coefficient. In the repertoire networks, any two of the top 5000 CDR3 amino acid sequences were linked whenever the two sequences differed by an edit distance of one. Antigen specificity groups and MHC restriction were predicted for TRB CDR3 amino acid sequences with GLIPH2. Known CMV, EBV, HIV or tissue antigen associations were flagged by matching CDR3 amino acid sequences against VDJdb and McPAS-TCR. Pre-ART, post-ART and control groups were compared with Wilcoxon signed-rank tests and Holm-Bonferroni correction. TCRdb carries this immuneACCESS record with in-frame sequences only. Its versions omit some clonotypes, under half of them owing to an unresolved V gene in the studies checked, with the rest unexplained. V, J and clone size reflect that table, while D and trimming were determined from the DNA. The sample data list fewer than 35,000 clones, and 70% to 85% of these were observed just once. The ten top clones hold 8.4% of the sample.

This entry belongs to a study of long-term antiretroviral therapy in people with HIV (dated by TCRdb to between 2021 and 2022). Turning to the overall study: The earliest samples were collected roughly a decade before the 2015 WHO recommendation for immediate ART, at a time when ART was usually postponed until CD4 counts fell. A retrospective serial study tested whether ART initiation and durable HIV suppression were associated with changes in peripheral blood TRB repertoire composition and diversity. The cohort contributed fewer than 200 cryopreserved PBMC samples from around 30 adults with confirmed HIV infection, collected serially over a mean of around 6 years (range 1-12). Among the 30 or so participants with HIV, around ten were female. No cross-contamination during QIAcube processing turned up in test extractions that ran a monoclonal T-cell line alongside 30 to 35 polyclonal samples. The paper as a whole reports these results and caveats: At every time point, the repertoire was dominated by expanded TRB clones first identified before ART initiation, although this dominance fluctuated and, in many PLHIV, declined after ART. Unsorted PBMC were profiled instead of sorted CD4+ and CD8+ T cells because pre-ART samples had limited cell numbers. Starting ART was linked to a significant rise in TRB diversity, yet even after long-term ART the diversity remained significantly lower than in transplant donor controls. The samples were dated from the mid-2000s to the late 2010s, and the ART regimens that were used may be less effective than current ART regimens. Owing to limited PBMC availability, only the TCR beta chain was sequenced, without alpha chain pairing. No data were available on ART adherence, viral resistance or therapy changes, limiting inferences about post-ART repertoire changes. Narrower CDR3 length ranges were observed in HIV repertoires than in controls, and an antigen-experienced repertoire with only a slight naive shift after ART was suggested by the network structure.

To be included, a participant needed at least one PBMC sample from before ART initiation plus at least two post-ART samples. Treatment was received in the United States of America by all participants with HIV. Before DNA extraction, cryopreserved samples containing roughly 1-10 million PBMC were thawed and washed. At the time of the earliest PBMC sample, participants with HIV were aged between about 23 and 54 years. Each participant contributed PBMC samples from 1-4 timepoints before ART initiation and 2-8 timepoints after ART initiation, with a median of 7 samples. Serial HIV viral load, CD4+ T-cell count, ART history and demographic data were obtained for every participant. Genomic DNA was extracted from unsorted PBMC with a Qiagen kit on a QIAcube, processed in batches of 12 samples. The receptor was derived from a man in his forties with HIV. Sample: unsorted PBMCs, taken 3 years after starting antiretroviral therapy.

The nucleotide sequence reads as follows: TGTGCCAGTAGTATAGGTCATTCCTACGAGCAGTACTTC. It specifies CASSIGHSYEQYF. The rearrangement combines TRBV19 with TRBJ2-7; no D gene call is confident. Reading the germline V gene (reference sequence) gives CDR1 LNHDA and CDR2 SQIVND. Cut back by 1 base and 1 base, the V and J ends lie 5 bases apart. There are 13 amino acids in the CDR3, from cysteine to phenylalanine inclusive. Left in the record is the CDR3 DNA by itself, 39 bases read in frame from the first base.